This T cell receptor (beta chain) derives from a study of CD8 T cells in ankylosing spondylitis. Study outcomes and limitations: Within matched ankylosing spondylitis synovial fluid, disease-linked clones were reportedly significantly enriched.

Comments on this clonotype: What it binds is not known. Being one base from a much bigger clone, this may be a read error.

TCRdb reanalysed the 5' RACE reads using MiXCR and keeps one entry per CDR3 protein. This sample has 200,000 to 300,000 distinct CDR3 sequences; less than 9.5% occur once, and the top ten carry 4.8%. Sequenced: blood, either unsorted or a sorted T cell fraction (not recorded which). The clonotype comes from a female donor with ankylosing spondylitis or in good health (not recorded which).

The CDR3 region is CANSEELEGYNEQFF. CDR3 DNA sequence: TGTGCCAACAGTGAAGAACTAGAGGGGTACAATGAGCAGTTCTTC. The gene calls are TRBV2 and TRBJ2-1; the D call may be TRBD1 or TRBD2 (5 bases each). The CDR3 loop spans 15 amino acids. CDR1 SNHLY and CDR2 FYNNEI come from the germline V gene.